The 21 T cell receptor beta chains below all came from one sample that was sequenced in a study of shared clonotypes between healthy human individuals. Profiled with immunoSEQ multiplex PCR; TCRdb holds only in-frame clones, not every one. The top ten clones hold approximately 1.5% of a sample with nearly 1 million clones, more than 75% of them seen once. The sequencing sample was made of memory CD4+ T cells sorted from blood. The subset here: CD45RA-negative fraction. The origin of the receptors is a man younger than 35 in good health.

The rearrangement joins TRBV7-2 to TRBJ1-5, with 7 positions matching TRBD1. Per the germline V gene, CDR1 is SGHTA and CDR2 is FQGNSA. V shed 1 base, J shed 6 bases, and the junction held 6 bases outside the gene matches. CDR3 size: 15 residues. The CDR3 loop reads CASSLGGGAGQPQHF. The CDR3 nucleotides read TGTGCCAGCAGCTTAGGAGGGGGCGCGGGTCAGCCCCAGCATTTT.

This clone appeared a few times. Other DNA sequences from this sample encode an identical CDR3 as well. CDR3 nucleotide sequence: TGTGCCTGGGCAGGGAACAGCTACGAGCAGTACTTC. Translation: CAWAGNSYEQYF. The chain joins TRBV30 to TRBJ2-7; the D gene is possibly TRBD1 (5 bases). CDR1 and CDR2 (germline): GTSNPN, SVGIG (reference sequence). V lost 5 bases to trimming and J lost 3 bases, with 11 bases between them. This CDR3 spans 12 amino acids.

As regards this clone: The sample carries other DNA sequences with the same CDR3. CDR3 coding DNA: TGTGCCAGCAGCTTGGTAGCAGGGGGAGGAGAGACCCAGTACTTC. It specifies CASSLVAGGGETQYF. V gene TRBV5-6 combines with J gene TRBJ2-5, with D perhaps matching TRBD1 (7 bases). The CDR3 has 15 amino acids. The germline V gene has CDR1 SGHDT and CDR2 YYEEEE. Trimming pared 0 bases from V and 4 bases from J, leaving 13 bases between.

The chain joins TRBV4-3 to TRBJ2-5; D gene unclear. CDR3 length: 14 amino acids. The germline V gene encodes CDR1 LGHNA and CDR2 YSLEER. The V end lost 0 bases, the J end lost 7 bases, and 12 bases lay between the germline ends. CDR3 bases: TGCGCCAGCAGCCAAGAAAGGGCCCGGGCGACCCAGTACTTC. Protein: CASSQERARATQYF.

The chain has TRBV7-2 and TRBJ2-7; 7 positions match TRBD2. Germline CDR1 is SGHTA and CDR2 is FQGNSA. CDR3 length: 13 residues. Unmatched junction bases numbered 3, after V lost 1 base and J lost 6 bases. CDR3 sequence: CASSLGTSGEQYF. Written as DNA, the CDR3 is TGTGCCAGCAGCTTAGGGACTAGTGGCGAGCAGTACTTC. Variable domain in full (rest from reference TRBV7-2 and TRBJ2-7): GAGVSQSPSNKVTEKGKDVELRCDPISGHTALYWYRQSLGQGLEFLIYFQGNSAPDKSGLPSDRFSAERTGGSVSTLTIQRTQQEDSAVYLCASSLGTSGEQYFGPGTRLTVT.

This clone came up a few times. The CDR3 is CASSLGKDRLSWNEQFF. DNA for the CDR3: TGTGCCAGCAGCTTAGGCAAGGACAGGCTGTCCTGGAATGAGCAGTTCTTC. The V gene is TRBV7-8, the J gene TRBJ2-1; the match to TRBD1 covers 7 bases. The V and J ends lost 1 base and 7 bases, in that order; junction bases with no gene match: 13. This CDR3 has 17 amino acids. The germline gives CDR1 SGHVS, CDR2 FQNEAQ.

A few counts support this clone. This chain connects TRBV29-1 to TRBJ1-2; 7 bases map to TRBD1. Germline values: CDR1 SQVTM, CDR2 ANQGSEA. The V segment lost 4 bases and the J segment 4 bases; nucleotides outside the gene matches: 9. This CDR3 comprises 14 residues. The CDR3 loop is CSVGGGGAGYGYTF. The CDR3 DNA reads TGCAGCGTTGGTGGAGGGGGCGCAGGCTATGGCTACACCTTC.

This clone was seen a few times. The chain couples TRBV11-3 to TRBJ1-1, with D perhaps TRBD1 (5 bases). Trimming removed 5 bases from V and 4 bases from J, with 14 bases in between. The CDR3 contains 14 residues. Germline V gives CDR1 SGHNT, CDR2 YENEEA. The CDR3 sequence is CASSEDSLSTEAFF. The CDR3 DNA reads TGTGCCAGCAGCGAAGACAGTCTCAGCACTGAAGCTTTCTTT. The complete variable domain, with remaining parts taken from reference TRBV11-3 and TRBJ1-1, reads EAGVVQSPRYKIIEKKQPVAFWCNPISGHNTLYWYLQNLGQGPELLIRYENEEAVDDSQLPKDRFSAERLKGVDSTLKIQPAELGDSAVYLCASSEDSLSTEAFFGQGTRLTVV.

The genes are TRBV5-1 and TRBJ1-2; 7 bases align to TRBD1. V lost 1 base to trimming and J lost 6 bases; unmatched junction nucleotides: 9. CDR3 length equals 15 residues. Germline lookup yields CDR1 SGHRS and CDR2 YFSETQ. This CDR3 reads CASSLRTGVGDGYTF. For the CDR3, the DNA is TGCGCCAGCAGCTTGCGAACAGGGGTAGGGGATGGCTACACCTTC.

The chain employs TRBV5-1 and TRBJ1-1; perhaps TRBD1 as D (6 bases). V shed 0 bases and J shed 2 bases, with 11 bases lying between them. The CDR3 extends over 15 amino acids. CDR1 SGHRS and CDR2 YFSETQ come from the germline V gene. Here the CDR3 reads CASSLVQGINTEAFF. The CDR3 DNA follows: TGCGCCAGCAGCTTGGTACAGGGCATTAACACTGAAGCTTTCTTT. Full variable domain (outside the CDR3, taken from reference TRBV5-1 and TRBJ1-1): KAGVTQTPRYLIKTRGQQVTLSCSPISGHRSVSWYQQTPGQGLQFLFEYFSETQRNKGNFPGRFSGRQFSNSRSEMNVSTLELGDSALYLCASSLVQGINTEAFFGQGTRLTVV.

The genes are TRBV10-3 and TRBJ2-1; D may be TRBD2 (6 bases). V lost 0 bases and J 7 bases, leaving 13 bases between the germline ends. This CDR3 is 15 amino acids long. Germline V CDR1 and CDR2: ENHRY, SYGVKD. Written as DNA, the CDR3 is TGTGCCATCAGTGAGTCAACCCGACTAGGGAATGAGCAGTTCTTC. As protein: CAISESTRLGNEQFF.

The chain links TRBV7-2 to TRBJ2-1; no clear D gene. Trimming removed 5 bases at V and 6 bases at J, with 23 bases between. In germline, CDR1 is SGHTA, CDR2 FQGNSA. This CDR3 spans 17 amino acids. The CDR3 loop is CASSPQSGLPSGNEQFF. The CDR3, as DNA: TGTGCCAGCAGCCCGCAGTCCGGCCTTCCTTCGGGCAATGAGCAGTTCTTC.

This rearrangement joins TRBV5-1 to TRBJ2-5; D might be TRBD1 (6 bases). The CDR3 runs 18 residues. The germline V and J ends were trimmed by 0 bases and 0 bases, with 18 bases remaining between them. CDR1 is SGHRS and CDR2 is YFSETQ in the germline V gene. CDR3 in DNA: TGCGCCAGCAGCTTGGAAGGCCAGGGGTTTGCGTACCAAGAGACCCAGTACTTC. Its translation: CASSLEGQGFAYQETQYF.

The rearrangement links TRBV7-2 to TRBJ2-2, with 8 nucleotides matching TRBD2. V was clipped by 5 bases and J by 6 bases; unmatched bases: 11. Germline assignment: CDR1 SGHTA and CDR2 FQGNSA. The CDR3 has 16 amino acids. The CDR3 sequence is CASSIDGTRFSGELFF. CDR3 bases: TGTGCCAGCAGCATAGACGGGACTAGATTTTCCGGGGAGCTGTTTTTT.

CDR3 nucleotide sequence: TGTGCCAGCAGCGGGGACATCGGGGGCTACACCTTC. It codes for CASSGDIGGYTF. The chain recombines TRBV9 with TRBJ1-2, with TRBD1 as a possible D gene (6 bases). The V gene's germline CDR1 is SGDLS and CDR2 YYNGEE. This CDR3 contains 12 residues. Trimming shortened V by 3 bases and J by 8 bases, and 11 bases separated the two germline ends.

The chain joins TRBV6-6 to TRBJ2-7; 9 positions agree with TRBD1. The CDR3 sequence is 13 residues long. V shed 7 bases, J shed 1 base, and the junction held 2 bases outside the gene matches. CDR1 MNHNY and CDR2 SVGAGI come from the germline V gene (reference sequence). The CDR3 here is CASTGQGSYEQYF. The CDR3 nucleotides are TGTGCCAGCACCGGACAGGGGTCCTACGAGCAGTACTTC.

The chain is built from TRBV6-4 and TRBJ2-3; TRBD2 agrees at 12 bases. The V segment lost 4 bases and the J segment 3 bases; nucleotides outside the gene matches: 2. The length of the CDR3 is 15 residues. From germline, CDR1 is MRHNA and CDR2 SNTAGT. Here the CDR3 DNA reads TGTGCCAGCAGTGCACTAGCGGGAGGTACAGATACGCAGTATTTT. It yields the protein CASSALAGGTDTQYF.

The V and J genes are TRBV2 and TRBJ2-2, with a weak D call TRBD1 (5 bases). This CDR3 is built from 15 residues. CDR1 and CDR2 (germline): SNHLY, FYNNEI. Trimming stripped 5 bases from V and 4 bases from J, with 14 bases between. In DNA form, the CDR3 reads TGTGCCAGCAGTTTTAACAGGATGGGCACCGGGGAGCTGTTTTTT. It translates to CASSFNRMGTGELFF.

This clone was observed a single time. The rearrangement joins TRBV5-1 to TRBJ1-4; tentatively, D is TRBD1 (5 bases). This CDR3 comprises 17 residues. Germline CDR1 SGHRS, CDR2 YFSETQ. V was shortened by 4 bases and J by 7 bases, with 23 bases between the two germline ends. As DNA, the CDR3 is TGCGCCAGCAGCGCCGGGACGCTGAATCTTAGTGGTGAAAAACTGTTTTTT. Its translation is CASSAGTLNLSGEKLFF.

This sequence joins TRBV29-1 and TRBJ2-3, with TRBD2 matching over 7 bases. Germline V gene data show CDR1 as SQVTM and CDR2 as ANQGSEA. The ends lost 6 bases at V and 5 bases at J; junction bases unmatched: 5. The CDR3 has 12 amino acids. The CDR3 here is CSVEIAGDTQYF. The DNA of the CDR3 is TGCAGCGTGGAAATAGCGGGAGATACGCAGTATTTT.

This rearrangement joins TRBV6-1 to TRBJ1-2, with D unresolved. The CDR3 covers 12 residues. Looked up from germline, CDR1 is MNHNS and CDR2 is SASEGT. Trimming stripped 2 bases from V and 3 bases from J, with 4 bases between. CDR3 residues: CASSETDYGYTF. CDR3 DNA: TGTGCCAGCAGTGAAACGGACTATGGCTACACCTTC.